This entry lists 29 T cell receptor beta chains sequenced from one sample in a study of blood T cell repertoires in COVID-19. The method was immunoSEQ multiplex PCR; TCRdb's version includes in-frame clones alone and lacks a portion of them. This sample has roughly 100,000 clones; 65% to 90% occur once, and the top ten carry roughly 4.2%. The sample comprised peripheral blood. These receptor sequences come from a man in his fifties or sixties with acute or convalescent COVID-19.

CDR3 bases: TGTGCCAGCAGTTACTCAGGACTCACTGGGGCCGGGGAGCTGTTTTTT. Translating it yields CASSYSGLTGAGELFF. The rearrangement uses TRBV6-5 and TRBJ2-2; perhaps TRBD2 as D (5 bases). The CDR3 is 16 amino acids. Germline CDR1 and CDR2: MNHEY and SVGAGI. With 0 bases removed from V and 6 bases from J, the gap between germline ends came to 14 bases.

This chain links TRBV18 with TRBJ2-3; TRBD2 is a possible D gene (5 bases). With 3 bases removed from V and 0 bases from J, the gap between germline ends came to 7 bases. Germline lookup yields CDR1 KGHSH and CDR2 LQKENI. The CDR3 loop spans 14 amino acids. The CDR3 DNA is TGTGCCAGCTCACCGGAGGCTAGCACAGATACGCAGTATTTT. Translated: CASSPEASTDTQYF.

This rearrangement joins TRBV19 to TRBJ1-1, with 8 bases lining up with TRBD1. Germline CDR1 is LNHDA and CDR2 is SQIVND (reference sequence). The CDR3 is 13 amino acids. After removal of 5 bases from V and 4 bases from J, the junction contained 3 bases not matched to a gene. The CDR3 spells CASSPTGGTEAFF. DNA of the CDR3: TGTGCCAGTAGTCCCACAGGGGGCACTGAAGCTTTCTTT.

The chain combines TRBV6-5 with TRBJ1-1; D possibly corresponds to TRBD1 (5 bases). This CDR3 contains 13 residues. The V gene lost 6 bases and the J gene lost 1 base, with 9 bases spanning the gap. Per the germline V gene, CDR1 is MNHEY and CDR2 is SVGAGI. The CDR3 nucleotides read TGTGCCAGCAGCAGGGCGGAGAACACTGAAGCTTTCTTT. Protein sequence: CASSRAENTEAFF.

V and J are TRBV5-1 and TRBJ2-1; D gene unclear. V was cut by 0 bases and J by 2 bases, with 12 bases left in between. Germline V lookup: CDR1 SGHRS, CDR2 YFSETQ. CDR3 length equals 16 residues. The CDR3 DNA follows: TGCGCCAGCAGCTTGGCCCCGGCAGGTGCCTACAATGAGCAGTTCTTC. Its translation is CASSLAPAGAYNEQFF.

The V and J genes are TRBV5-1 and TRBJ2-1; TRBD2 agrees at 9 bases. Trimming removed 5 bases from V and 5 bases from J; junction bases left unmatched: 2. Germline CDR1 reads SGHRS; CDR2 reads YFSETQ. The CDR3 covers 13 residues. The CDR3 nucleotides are TGCGCCAGCAGAGCGGGAGGAAACAATGAGCAGTTCTTC. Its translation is CASRAGGNNEQFF. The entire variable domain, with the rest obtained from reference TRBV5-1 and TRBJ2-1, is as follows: KAGVTQTPRYLIKTRGQQVTLSCSPISGHRSVSWYQQTPGQGLQFLFEYFSETQRNKGNFPGRFSGRQFSNSRSEMNVSTLELGDSALYLCASRAGGNNEQFFGPGTRLTVL.

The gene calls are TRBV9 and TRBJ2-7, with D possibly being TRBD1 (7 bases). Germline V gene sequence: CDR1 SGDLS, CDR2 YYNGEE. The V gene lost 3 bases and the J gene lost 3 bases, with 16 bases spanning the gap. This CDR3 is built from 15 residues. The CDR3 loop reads CASSAGGGTDYEQYF. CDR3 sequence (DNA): TGTGCCAGCAGCGCCGGGGGCGGGACAGACTACGAGCAGTACTTC. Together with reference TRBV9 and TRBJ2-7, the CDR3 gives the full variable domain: DSGVTQTPKHLITATGQRVTLRCSPRSGDLSVYWYQQSLDQGLQFLIQYYNGEERAKGNILERFSAQQFPDLHSELNLSSLELGDSALYFCASSAGGGTDYEQYFGPGTRLTVT.

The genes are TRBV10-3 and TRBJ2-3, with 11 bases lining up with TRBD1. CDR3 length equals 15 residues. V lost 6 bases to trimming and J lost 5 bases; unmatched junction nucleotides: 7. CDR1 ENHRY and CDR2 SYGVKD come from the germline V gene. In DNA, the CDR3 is TGTGCCATCAGATCCCGGGACAGGGGGATAGATACGCAGTATTTT. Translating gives CAIRSRDRGIDTQYF.

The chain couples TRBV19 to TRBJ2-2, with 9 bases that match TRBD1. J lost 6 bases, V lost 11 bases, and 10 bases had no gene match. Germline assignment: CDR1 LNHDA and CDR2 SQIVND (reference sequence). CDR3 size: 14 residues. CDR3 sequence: CAATGTGIAGELFF. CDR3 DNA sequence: TGTGCCGCCACCGGGACAGGGATTGCCGGGGAGCTGTTTTTT.

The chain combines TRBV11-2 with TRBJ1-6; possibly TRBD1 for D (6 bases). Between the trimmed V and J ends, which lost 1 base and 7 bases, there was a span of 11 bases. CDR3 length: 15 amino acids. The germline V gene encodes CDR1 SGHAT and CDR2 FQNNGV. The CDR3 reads CASSLAQGRNSPLHF. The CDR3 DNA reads TGTGCCAGCAGCTTAGCACAGGGACGGAATTCACCCCTCCACTTT.

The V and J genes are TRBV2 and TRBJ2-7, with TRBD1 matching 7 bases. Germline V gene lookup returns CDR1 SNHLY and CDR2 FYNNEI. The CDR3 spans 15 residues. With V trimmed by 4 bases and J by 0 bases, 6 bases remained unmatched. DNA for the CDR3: TGTGCCAGCAGTGTGGGGGACAGAAGCTCCTACGAGCAGTACTTC. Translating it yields CASSVGDRSSYEQYF.

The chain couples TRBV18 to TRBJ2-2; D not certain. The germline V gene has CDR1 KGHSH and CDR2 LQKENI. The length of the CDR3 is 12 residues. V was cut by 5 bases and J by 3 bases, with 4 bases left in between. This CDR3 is CASSSDTGELFF. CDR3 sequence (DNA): TGTGCCAGCTCATCCGACACCGGGGAGCTGTTTTTT.

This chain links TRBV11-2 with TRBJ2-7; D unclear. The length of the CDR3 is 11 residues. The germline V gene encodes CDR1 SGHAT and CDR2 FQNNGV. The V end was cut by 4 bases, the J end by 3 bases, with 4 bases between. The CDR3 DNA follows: TGTGCCAGCAGCTCTATCTACGAGCAGTACTTC. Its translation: CASSSIYEQYF.

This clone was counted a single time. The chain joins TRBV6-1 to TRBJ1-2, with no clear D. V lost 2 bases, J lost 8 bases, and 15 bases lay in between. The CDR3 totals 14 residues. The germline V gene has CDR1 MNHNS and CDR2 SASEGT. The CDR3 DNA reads TGTGCCAGCAGTGAAATCGGAGCGACTAAGGGCTACACCTTC. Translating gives CASSEIGATKGYTF.

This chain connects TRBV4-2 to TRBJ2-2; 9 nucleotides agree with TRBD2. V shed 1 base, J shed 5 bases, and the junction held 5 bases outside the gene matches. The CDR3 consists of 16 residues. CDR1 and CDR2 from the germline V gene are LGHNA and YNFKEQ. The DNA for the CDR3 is TGTGCCAGCAGCCAAGTAGTTGGACTAGCGACCGGGGAGCTGTTTTTT. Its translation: CASSQVVGLATGELFF.

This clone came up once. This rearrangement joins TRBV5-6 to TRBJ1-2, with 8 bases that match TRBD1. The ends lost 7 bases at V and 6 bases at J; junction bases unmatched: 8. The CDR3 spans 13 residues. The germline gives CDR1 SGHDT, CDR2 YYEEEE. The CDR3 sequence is CASGLGQGDGYTF. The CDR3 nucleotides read TGTGCCAGCGGTCTCGGACAGGGCGATGGCTACACCTTC.

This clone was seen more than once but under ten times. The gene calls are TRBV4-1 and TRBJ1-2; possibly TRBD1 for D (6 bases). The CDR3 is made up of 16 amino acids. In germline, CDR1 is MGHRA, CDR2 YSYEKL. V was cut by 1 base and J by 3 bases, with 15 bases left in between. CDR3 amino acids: CASSQAYRDFDYGYTF. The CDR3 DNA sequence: TGCGCCAGCAGCCAAGCCTACAGGGATTTCGACTATGGCTACACCTTC.

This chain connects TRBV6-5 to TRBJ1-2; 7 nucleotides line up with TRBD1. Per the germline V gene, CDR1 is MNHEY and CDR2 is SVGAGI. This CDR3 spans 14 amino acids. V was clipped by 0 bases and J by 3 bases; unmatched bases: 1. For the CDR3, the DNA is TGTGCCAGCAGTTACTCCCAGGGGGACTATGGCTACACCTTC. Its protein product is CASSYSQGDYGYTF.

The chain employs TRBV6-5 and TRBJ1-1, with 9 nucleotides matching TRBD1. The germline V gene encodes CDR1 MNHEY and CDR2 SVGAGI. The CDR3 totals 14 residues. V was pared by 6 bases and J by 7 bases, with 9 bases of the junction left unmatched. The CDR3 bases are TGTGCCAGCAGGCTTACAGGGGGCGCGGGTGAAGCTTTCTTT. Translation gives CASRLTGGAGEAFF.

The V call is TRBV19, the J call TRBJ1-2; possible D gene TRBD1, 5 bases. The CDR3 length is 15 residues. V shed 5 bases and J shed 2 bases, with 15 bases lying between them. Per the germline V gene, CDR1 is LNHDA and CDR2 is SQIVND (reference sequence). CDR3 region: CASSLSRGRNYGYTF. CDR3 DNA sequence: TGTGCCAGTAGTTTAAGTAGGGGTAGGAACTATGGCTACACCTTC.

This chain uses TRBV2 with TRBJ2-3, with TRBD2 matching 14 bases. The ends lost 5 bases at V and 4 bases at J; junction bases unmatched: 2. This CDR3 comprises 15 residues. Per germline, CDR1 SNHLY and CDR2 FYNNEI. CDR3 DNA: TGTGCCAGCAGTCGACTAGCGGGAGGGGCAGATACGCAGTATTTT. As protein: CASSRLAGGADTQYF.

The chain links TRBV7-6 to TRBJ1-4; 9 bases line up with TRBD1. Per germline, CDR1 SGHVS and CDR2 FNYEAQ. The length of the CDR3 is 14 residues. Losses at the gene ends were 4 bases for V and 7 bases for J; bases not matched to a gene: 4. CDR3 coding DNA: TGTGCCAGCAGCTCCCGACAGGGGGGTGAAAAACTGTTTTTT. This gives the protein CASSSRQGGEKLFF.

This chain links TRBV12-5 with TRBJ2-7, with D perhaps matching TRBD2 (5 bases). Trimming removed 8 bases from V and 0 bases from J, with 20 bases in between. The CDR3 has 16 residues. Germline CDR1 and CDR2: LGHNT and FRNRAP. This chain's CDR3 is CASSGLPPSGSYEQYF. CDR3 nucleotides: TGTGCTAGTAGTGGACTCCCCCCCTCGGGCTCCTACGAGCAGTACTTC.

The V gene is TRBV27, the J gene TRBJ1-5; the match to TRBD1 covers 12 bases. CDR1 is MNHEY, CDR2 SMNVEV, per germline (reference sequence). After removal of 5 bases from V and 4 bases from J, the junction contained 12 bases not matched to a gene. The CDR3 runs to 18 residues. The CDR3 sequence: CASSLRPGQGARNQPQHF. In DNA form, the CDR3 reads TGTGCCAGCAGTCTCCGTCCGGGACAGGGGGCTCGGAATCAGCCCCAGCATTTT.

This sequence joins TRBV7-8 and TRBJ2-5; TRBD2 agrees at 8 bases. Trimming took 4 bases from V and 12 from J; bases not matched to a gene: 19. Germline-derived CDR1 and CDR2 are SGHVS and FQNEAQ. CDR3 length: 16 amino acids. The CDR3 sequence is CASSSHSGAATSFEYF. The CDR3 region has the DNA TGTGCCAGCAGCTCCCATAGCGGGGCCGCTACATCTTTTGAGTACTTC.

The CDR3 coding sequence is TGTGCCAGCAGCACAGGGGACTCCCGCTACAAGCAGTTCTTC. Residues: CASSTGDSRYKQFF. The V call is TRBV5-8, the J call TRBJ2-1, with a weak D call TRBD1 (7 bases). The length of the CDR3 is 14 residues. Germline lookup yields CDR1 SGHTS and CDR2 YDEGEE. The V end lost 4 bases, the J end lost 11 bases, and 19 bases lay between the germline ends.

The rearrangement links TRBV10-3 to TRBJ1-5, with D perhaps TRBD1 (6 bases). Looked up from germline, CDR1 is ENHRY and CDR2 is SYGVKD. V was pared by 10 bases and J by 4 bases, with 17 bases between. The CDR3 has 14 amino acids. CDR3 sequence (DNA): TGTGCCACCTCGACAGGTGTAAGGAATCAGCCCCAGCATTTT. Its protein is CATSTGVRNQPQHF.

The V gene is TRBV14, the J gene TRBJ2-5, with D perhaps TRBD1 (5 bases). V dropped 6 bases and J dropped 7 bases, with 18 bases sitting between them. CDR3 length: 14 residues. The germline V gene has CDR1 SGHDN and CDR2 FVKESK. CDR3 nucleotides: TGTGCCAGCAGGCCATCAAGAACAGGAGTGACCCAGTACTTC. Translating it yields CASRPSRTGVTQYF. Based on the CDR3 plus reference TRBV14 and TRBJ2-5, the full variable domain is EAGVTQFPSHSVIEKGQTVTLRCDPISGHDNLYWYRRVMGKEIKFLLHFVKESKQDESGMPNNRFLAERTGGTYSTLKVQPAELEDSGVYFCASRPSRTGVTQYFGPGTRLLVL.

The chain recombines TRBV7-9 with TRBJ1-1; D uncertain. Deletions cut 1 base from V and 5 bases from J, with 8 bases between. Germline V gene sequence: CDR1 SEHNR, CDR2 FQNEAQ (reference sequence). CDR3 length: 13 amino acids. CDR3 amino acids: CASSLDRRTEAFF. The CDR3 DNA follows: TGTGCCAGCAGCTTAGACAGACGGACTGAAGCTTTCTTT.